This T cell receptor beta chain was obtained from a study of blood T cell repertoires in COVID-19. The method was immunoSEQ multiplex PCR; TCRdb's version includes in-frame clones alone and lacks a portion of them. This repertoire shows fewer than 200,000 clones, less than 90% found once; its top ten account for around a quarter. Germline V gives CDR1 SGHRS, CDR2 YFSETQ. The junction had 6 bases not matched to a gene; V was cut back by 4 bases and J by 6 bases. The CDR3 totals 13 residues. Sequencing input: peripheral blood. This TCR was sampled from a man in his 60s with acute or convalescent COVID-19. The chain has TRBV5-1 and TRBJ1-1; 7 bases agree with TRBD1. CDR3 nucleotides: TGCGCCAGCAGCCACAGGGGAGGTTCTGAAGCTTTCTTT. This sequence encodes CASSHRGGSEAFF.